This T cell receptor (beta chain) is drawn from a study of T cells in Graves' hyperthyroidism and ophthalmopathy. The sample holds one count of this clonotype. Its target is unknown. Germline V gives CDR1 SNHLY, CDR2 FYNNEI. Trimming removed 2 bases from V and 1 base from J; junction bases left unmatched: 3. The CDR3 runs to 15 residues. There were TCR beta CDR3 regions amplified from RNA transcripts. HTBI primers were used for first-round RT-PCR of the TCR CDR3. TCRdb reanalysed the multiplex PCR reads using MiXCR and keeps one entry per CDR3 protein. The sample lists more than 350,000 distinct CDR3 sequences, just under 15% occurring once. Lactation, pregnancy, other autoimmune disease or uncontrolled infection excluded patients. General study results and limits: Blood also held most thyroid clonotypes expanded beyond 0.001. A model of 13 V-J features distinguished ophthalmopathy from stable hyperthyroidism.

The source of this sequence is a woman in her twenties or thirties with Graves' hyperthyroidism. The source material was blood. The genes are TRBV2 and TRBJ2-7; 9 bases align to TRBD2. The CDR3: CASSESAGGSYEQYF. CDR3 bases: TGTGCCAGCAGTGAATCGGCGGGAGGGTCCTACGAGCAGTACTTC.